Presented here are 9 T cell receptor beta chains from one specimen sequenced in a study of regulatory T cells in long-lasting Graves disease. Time point of the sample: newly diagnosed GD, antithyroid drugs for less than 3 months. PBMCs provided the RNA from which the TCR library was made. In building TCR beta libraries, iRepertoire HTBI primers were used together with Arm-PCR of CDR3 regions. One entry per CDR3 protein, called by TCRdb with MiXCR from the multiplex PCR reads. The sample shows a few hundred thousand distinct CDR3 sequences, roughly 18% of them seen only once. The same data also went into a second study, on T cells in Graves' hyperthyroidism and ophthalmopathy.

The sequencing here drew on peripheral blood mononuclear cells (PBMCs), taken at new diagnosis, from a patient treated with antithyroid drugs. These receptors all come from a woman aged 25-40 years with Graves disease.

V gene TRBV19 combines with J gene TRBJ2-7; 8 bases match TRBD1. The J segment lost 6 bases and the V segment lost 1 base, leaving 5 bases of the junction unmatched. In germline, CDR1 is LNHDA, CDR2 SQIVND (reference sequence). This CDR3 is built from 14 residues. The CDR3 nucleotides are TGTGCCAGTAGTATAGGGACAGGGAACGGCGAGCAGTACTTC. Translation: CASSIGTGNGEQYF.

The table lists this clonotype with many counts. V and J are TRBV7-2 and TRBJ1-1; D possibly corresponds to TRBD1 (6 bases). Germline loops: CDR1 SGHTA, CDR2 FQGNSA. The germline V and J ends were trimmed by 5 bases and 1 base, with 20 bases remaining between them. The CDR3 runs 17 residues. The CDR3 DNA follows: TGTGCCAGCAGCCCCGCCGGGTTGGGGGCAAAGAACACTGAAGCTTTCTTT. Its protein is CASSPAGLGAKNTEAFF.

This clonotype was observed at least ten times. V is TRBV3-1 and J is TRBJ2-3; D ambiguous. Germline values: CDR1 LGHDT, CDR2 YNNKEL (reference sequence). Trimming stripped 1 base from V and 3 bases from J, with 2 bases between. This CDR3 contains 12 residues. The CDR3 region is CASSQGTDTQYF. CDR3 nucleotide sequence: TGTGCCAGCAGCCAAGGAACAGATACGCAGTATTTT.

In regard to this clonotype: A much larger clone differs from this one at a single base, so this may be a read error. J is TRBJ2-3 and V is TRBV20-1, with D unresolved. Looked up from germline, CDR1 is DFQATT and CDR2 is SNEGSKA (reference sequence). V lost 0 bases, J lost 12 bases, and 10 bases lay in between. The CDR3 runs to 11 residues. The CDR3 nucleotides read TGCAGTGCTAGAGATCCACTCGCTCAGTATTTT. The encoded protein is CSARDPLAQYF.

This clonotype has at least ten counts. This sequence joins TRBV5-8 and TRBJ1-2, with 9 bases lining up with TRBD1. The CDR3 has 12 residues. From germline, CDR1 is SGHTS and CDR2 YDEGEE. V dropped 7 bases and J dropped 6; count of bases not matched to a gene: 4. The CDR3 spells CASGQGINGYTF. The DNA of the CDR3 is TGTGCCAGCGGACAGGGGATCAATGGCTACACCTTC.

This clonotype has at least ten counts. The chain combines TRBV3-1 with TRBJ2-7; 8 bases align to TRBD2. Germline CDR1 and CDR2: LGHDT and YNNKEL (reference sequence). The V segment lost 2 bases and the J segment 2 bases; nucleotides outside the gene matches: 8. The CDR3 is 16 amino acids. This CDR3 reads CASSQRASGGPYEQYF. As DNA, the CDR3 is TGTGCCAGCAGCCAAAGAGCGAGCGGGGGCCCCTACGAGCAGTACTTC.

Many counts were recorded for this clonotype. The rearrangement links TRBV6-1 to TRBJ2-3; perhaps TRBD2 as D (6 bases). The V gene's germline CDR1 is MNHNS and CDR2 SASEGT. The ends were cut back, 10 bases at V and 6 bases at J, with 11 bases in the middle. The CDR3 is 11 amino acids. The CDR3 region has the DNA TGTGCCACCTCTGCGGGGGATACGCAGTATTTT. It is translated as CATSAGDTQYF.

There are many counts of this clonotype. The chain couples TRBV20-1 to TRBJ1-1, with 9 bases lining up with TRBD1. Unmatched junction bases numbered 12, after V lost 6 bases and J lost 4 bases. The CDR3 sequence is 15 residues long. Germline V lookup: CDR1 DFQATT, CDR2 SNEGSKA (reference sequence). The CDR3 region has the DNA TGCAGTGCCCTGGGACAGGGAGGTTATTCCACTGAAGCTTTCTTT. Residues: CSALGQGGYSTEAFF.

In this sample, this clonotype turned up many times. The chain is built from TRBV6-1 and TRBJ2-1, with D unclear. V was cut by 6 bases and J by 0 bases, with 12 bases left in between. This CDR3 contains 15 residues. From germline, CDR1 is MNHNS and CDR2 SASEGT. The DNA of the CDR3 is TGTGCCAGCAGCTCTCCCCTGAGCTCCTACAATGAGCAGTTCTTC. This sequence encodes CASSSPLSSYNEQFF.